The 4 T cell receptor beta chains presented below share a single source sample, sequenced in a study of CD8 T cells in Susac syndrome. Random-hexamer reverse transcription was applied to roughly 0.45 to 1 ug RNA. TCRdb fed the immunoSEQ multiplex PCR reads into MiXCR, producing one record per CDR3 protein. This sample carries over 100,000 distinct CDR3 sequences, roughly 94% of them seen once, and the ten largest clones take around 0.27%. Sequencing was done on a sample of CD8+ T cells from PBMCs. The source is a human donor with Susac syndrome.

The gene calls are TRBV20-1 and TRBJ2-7, with TRBD1 matching over 7 bases. V lost 2 bases, J lost 3 bases, and 7 bases stayed unmatched. CDR1 and CDR2 (germline): DFQATT, SNEGSKA (reference sequence). There are 14 residues in the CDR3. This CDR3 is CSARNMTGYYEQYF. In nucleotides, the CDR3 is TGCAGTGCTAGAAACATGACAGGGTACTACGAGCAGTACTTC.

The chain links TRBV29-1 to TRBJ1-2; D unclear. The V gene's germline CDR1 is SQVTM and CDR2 ANQGSEA. Trimming took off 6 bases at V and 1 base at J, with 9 bases between the two ends. This CDR3 has 12 residues. CDR3 DNA: TGCAGCGTCCCCACAGTTAACTATGGCTACACCTTC. Translation: CSVPTVNYGYTF.

The chain is built from TRBV7-9 and TRBJ2-7, with D unresolved. The CDR3 is 16 residues long. Per germline, CDR1 SEHNR and CDR2 FQNEAQ (reference sequence). V dropped 5 bases and J dropped 5 bases, with 22 bases sitting between them. CDR3 in DNA: TGTGCCAGCAGCCTAAGCCGTGGTACGGGCACCCACGAGCAGTACTTC. Encoded protein: CASSLSRGTGTHEQYF. The full variable domain, its missing parts supplied by reference TRBV7-9 and TRBJ2-7, is DTGVSQNPRHKITKRGQNVTFRCDPISEHNRLYWYRQTLGQGPEFLTYFQNEAQLEKSRLLSDRFSAERPKGSFSTLEIQRTEQGDSAMYLCASSLSRGTGTHEQYFGPGTRLTVT.

Comment on this clonotype: Sequence at one end of the junction differs from germline and may be a read error. The V and J genes are TRBV4-1 and TRBJ2-3; 9 bases are shared with TRBD2. Germline lookup yields CDR1 MGHRA and CDR2 YSYEKL. The CDR3 runs to 16 residues. CDR3 loop: CAGSQYGGGATDTQYF. CDR3 in DNA: TGCGCCGGCAGCCAATATGGCGGGGGGGCCACAGATACGCAGTATTTT.